The 4 T cell receptor beta chains below come from one sample, sequenced in a study of technical replicates of blood from several donors. This table comes from immunoSEQ multiplex PCR, and its TCRdb copy is limited to in-frame clones, with some not included. The top ten hold roughly 4.3% of the sample, which has nearly 70,000 clones, approximately 89% seen once. Sample: PBMCs. The receptor set was obtained from a human donor in good health. Some clones in this sample may be carry-over from other donors' samples.

The genes are TRBV6-5 and TRBJ1-1; D gene uncertain. Per the germline V gene, CDR1 is MNHEY and CDR2 is SVGAGI. This CDR3 is 14 amino acids long. Deletions cut 0 bases from V and 4 bases from J, with 9 bases between. The CDR3, as DNA: TGTGCCAGCAGTTACTCAAACGGAGGCACTGAAGCTTTCTTT. Its translation is CASSYSNGGTEAFF.

This chain uses TRBV7-2 with TRBJ2-7; 9 nucleotides agree with TRBD2. Germline V gene lookup returns CDR1 SGHTA and CDR2 FQGNSA. The CDR3 is 11 amino acids. CDR3 loop: CASGSPYEQYF. The CDR3 DNA sequence: TGTGCTAGCGGGAGCCCCTACGAGCAGTACTTC. Drawing the rest from reference TRBV7-2 and TRBJ2-7, the complete variable domain is GAGVSQSPSNKVTEKGKDVELRCDPISGHTALYWYRQSLGQGLEFLIYFQGNSAPDKSGLPSDRFSAERTGGSVSTLTIQRTQQEDSAVYLCASGSPYEQYFGPGTRLTVT.

The chain links TRBV30 to TRBJ1-1, with unresolved D. Trimming pared 5 bases from V and 1 base from J, leaving 8 bases between. The CDR3 contains 12 residues. Germline CDR1 and CDR2: GTSNPN and SVGIG (reference sequence). The CDR3 DNA follows: TGTGCCTGGGGCCGGGGGAACACTGAAGCTTTCTTT. Protein sequence: CAWGRGNTEAFF.

The J gene is TRBJ1-2, the V gene TRBV5-5, with D possibly being TRBD1 (6 bases). Germline CDR1 is SGHKS and CDR2 is YYEKEE (reference sequence). Between the trimmed V and J ends, which lost 4 bases and 4 bases, there was a span of 8 bases. The CDR3 is 12 amino acids. The CDR3 coding sequence is TGTGCCAGCAGCCTACAGGGCTATGGCTACACCTTC. Translating it yields CASSLQGYGYTF.